This TCR beta chain is drawn from a study of blood T cell repertoires in COVID-19. For the study at large: T cells, B-cell-depleted T cells, or PBMCs provided the cDNA or gDNA that served as material.

The protocol was immunoSEQ multiplex PCR, while the TCRdb copy is restricted to in-frame clones and leaves out a portion. The repertoire includes more than 200,000 clones, around 80% of them detected once, and 1.4% sits in the top ten. V was cut by 0 bases and J by 5 bases, with 14 bases left in between. In germline, CDR1 is SGDLS, CDR2 YYNGEE. The CDR3 covers 15 residues. The sample taken for sequencing was peripheral blood. This chain uses TRBV9 with TRBJ2-5; D perhaps matches TRBD2 (6 bases). This clonotype was sampled from a woman in her thirties or forties who had recovered from COVID-19. The CDR3: CASSVDAGLRETQYF. In DNA, the CDR3 is TGTGCCAGCAGCGTAGACGCGGGACTGAGGGAGACCCAGTACTTC.